One sample yielded the 14 T cell receptor beta chains listed below, sequenced in a study of identical twins. TCRdb ran MiXCR on the 5' RACE reads and lists one entry per CDR3 protein. Here the sample spans roughly 1.6 million distinct CDR3 sequences, less than 35% being singletons. The material sequenced was cord blood. These receptors came from a newborn girl in good health.

This clonotype was counted once. The chain has TRBV28 and TRBJ2-2, with D tentatively TRBD1 or TRBD2 (5 bases each). V was cut by 5 bases and J by 1 base, with 14 bases left in between. Per the germline V gene, CDR1 is MDHEN and CDR2 is SYDVKM. CDR3 length: 16 amino acids. CDR3 coding DNA: TGTGCCAGCAGTGCGTCCGGGACCCAGAACACCGGGGAGCTGTTTTTT. Translated, it gives CASSASGTQNTGELFF.

A few counts support this clonotype. The chain links TRBV20-1 to TRBJ2-7, with a weak D call TRBD1 (6 bases). Germline CDR1 reads DFQATT; CDR2 reads SNEGSKA (reference sequence). The CDR3 runs to 15 residues. Trimming took 4 bases from V and 0 from J, leaving 16 bases between them. The CDR3 DNA is TGCAGTGCTAATACAGGGTGGGGTAACTCCTACGAGCAGTACTTC. Translation: CSANTGWGNSYEQYF.

This clonotype was seen a few times. V and J are TRBV4-2 and TRBJ2-3; a possible D gene is TRBD2 (5 bases). Germline values: CDR1 LGHNA, CDR2 YNFKEQ. CDR3 length: 15 amino acids. V lost 4 bases and J lost 0, with 11 bases in between. The CDR3, as DNA: TGTGCCAGCAGCCCCCACGGGATAAGCACAGATACGCAGTATTTT. Its protein is CASSPHGISTDTQYF.

The table lists this clonotype with a few counts. The rearrangement joins TRBV14 to TRBJ1-1; 9 bases align to TRBD1. CDR1 is SGHDN, CDR2 FVKESK, per germline. The CDR3 extends over 17 amino acids. Trimming cost V 1 base and J 6 bases; bases outside gene matches: 12. CDR3 loop: CASSQVDRGWVIAEAFF. The CDR3 coding sequence is TGTGCCAGCAGCCAAGTGGACAGGGGATGGGTAATAGCTGAAGCTTTCTTT.

The chain employs TRBV2 and TRBJ2-1, with 9 bases fitting TRBD2. V shed 6 bases and J 0 bases; nucleotides not matched to a gene: 3. Germline CDR1 and CDR2: SNHLY and FYNNEI. This CDR3 has 15 residues. Here the CDR3 reads CASRREGVSYNEQFF. Written as DNA, the CDR3 is TGTGCCAGCAGGCGGGAGGGCGTCTCCTACAATGAGCAGTTCTTC.

V gene TRBV3-1 combines with J gene TRBJ1-1, with unresolved D. Germline CDR1 and CDR2: LGHDT and YNNKEL (reference sequence). The CDR3 is 14 amino acids. The V gene lost 3 bases and the J gene lost 4 bases, with 12 bases spanning the gap. The CDR3 DNA reads as TGTGCCAGCAGCCACCTCGCCGGAGGCACTGAAGCTTTCTTT. It specifies CASSHLAGGTEAFF.

This clonotype was found a few times. The rearrangement joins TRBV20-1 to TRBJ2-7, with D perhaps TRBD2 (6 bases). V was shortened by 3 bases and J by 5 bases, with 17 bases between the two germline ends. Looked up from germline, CDR1 is DFQATT and CDR2 is SNEGSKA (reference sequence). This CDR3 contains 14 residues. The CDR3 here is CSARFILGEDEQYF. CDR3 nucleotides: TGCAGTGCTAGGTTTATATTGGGGGAGGACGAGCAGTACTTC.

The genes are TRBV20-1 and TRBJ2-7; the match to TRBD2 covers 7 bases. Germline CDR1 reads DFQATT; CDR2 reads SNEGSKA (reference sequence). The trim removed 0 bases at V and 3 bases at J, leaving 8 bases unmatched. CDR3 length equals 15 residues. CDR3 nucleotides: TGCAGTGCTAGAGAAGGGAGCGGGGCCTTCTACGAGCAGTACTTC. This codes for CSAREGSGAFYEQYF.

The rearrangement links TRBV20-1 to TRBJ2-7; 9 nucleotides match TRBD2. The V segment lost 6 bases and the J segment 7 bases; nucleotides outside the gene matches: 16. The CDR3 totals 15 residues. Germline V gene data show CDR1 as DFQATT and CDR2 as SNEGSKA (reference sequence). The CDR3 here is CSAAGPTSGVGEQYF. The CDR3 region has the DNA TGCAGTGCCGCCGGTCCGACTAGCGGCGTCGGTGAGCAGTACTTC.

This clonotype came up once. The genes are TRBV20-1 and TRBJ2-3; no clear D gene. The CDR3 consists of 12 residues. Germline values: CDR1 DFQATT, CDR2 SNEGSKA (reference sequence). V was pared by 2 bases and J by 4 bases, with 7 bases between. The chain's CDR3 is CSARRLADTQYF. CDR3 nucleotide sequence: TGCAGTGCTAGACGGCTAGCAGATACGCAGTATTTT.

V gene TRBV2 combines with J gene TRBJ2-3, with D perhaps matching TRBD2 (6 bases). Trimming shortened V by 5 bases and J by 4 bases, and 16 bases separated the two germline ends. The CDR3 covers 15 residues. Germline CDR1 reads SNHLY; CDR2 reads FYNNEI. The CDR3 DNA is TGTGCCAGCAGTCCAAAGTGGGGCGGGGCAGATACGCAGTATTTT. Translation gives CASSPKWGGADTQYF. Drawing the rest from reference TRBV2 and TRBJ2-3, the complete variable domain is EPEVTQTPSHQVTQMGQEVILRCVPISNHLYFYWYRQILGQKVEFLVSFYNNEISEKSEIFDDQFSVERPDGSNFTLKIRSTKLEDSAMYFCASSPKWGGADTQYFGPGTRLTVL.

Only a few counts were recorded for this clonotype. This sequence joins TRBV18 and TRBJ2-1; D uncertain. CDR1 is KGHSH and CDR2 is LQKENI in the germline V gene. The CDR3 loop spans 15 amino acids. The V end lost 1 base, the J end lost 0 bases, and 7 bases lay between the germline ends. The DNA of the CDR3 is TGTGCCAGCTCACCACGGCACCGCTCCTACAATGAGCAGTTCTTC. Residues: CASSPRHRSYNEQFF.

Only a few counts were recorded for this clonotype. The chain couples TRBV18 to TRBJ2-7, with 13 bases lining up with TRBD2. Near its end, the DNA agrees better with TRBJ2-5, so the J call may be wrong. Germline V gives CDR1 KGHSH, CDR2 LQKENI. CDR3 length equals 18 residues. CDR3: CASSPSTLLAGGKETQYF. The CDR3 nucleotides read TGTGCCAGCTCACCATCAACCCTACTAGCGGGAGGGAAAGAGACCCAGTACTTC.

The chain links TRBV6-9 to TRBJ2-1; D is perhaps TRBD2 (5 bases). CDR1 and CDR2 (germline): MNHGY, SVAAGI. Trimming shortened V by 3 bases and J by 2 bases, and 14 bases separated the two germline ends. The CDR3 has 16 residues. The CDR3 here is CASSYNLREPYNEQFF. The CDR3 bases are TGTGCCAGCAGTTACAACCTCCGGGAACCCTACAATGAGCAGTTCTTC.